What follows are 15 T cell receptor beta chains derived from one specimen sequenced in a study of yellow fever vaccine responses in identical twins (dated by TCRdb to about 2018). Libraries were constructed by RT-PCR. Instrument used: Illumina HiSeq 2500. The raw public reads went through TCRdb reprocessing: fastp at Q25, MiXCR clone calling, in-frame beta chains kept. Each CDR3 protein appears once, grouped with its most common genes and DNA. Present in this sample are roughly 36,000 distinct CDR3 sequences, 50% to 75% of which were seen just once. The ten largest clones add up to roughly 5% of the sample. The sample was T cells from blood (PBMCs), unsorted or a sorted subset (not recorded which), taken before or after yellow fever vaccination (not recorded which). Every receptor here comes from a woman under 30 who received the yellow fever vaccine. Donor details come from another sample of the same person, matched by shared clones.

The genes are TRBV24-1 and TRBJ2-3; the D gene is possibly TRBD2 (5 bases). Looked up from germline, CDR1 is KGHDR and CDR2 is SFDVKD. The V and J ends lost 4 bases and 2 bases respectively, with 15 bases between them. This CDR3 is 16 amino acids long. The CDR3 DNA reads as TGTGCCACCAGTGAATTCGGTGAGCGGCTCACAGATACGCAGTATTTT. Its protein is CATSEFGERLTDTQYF.

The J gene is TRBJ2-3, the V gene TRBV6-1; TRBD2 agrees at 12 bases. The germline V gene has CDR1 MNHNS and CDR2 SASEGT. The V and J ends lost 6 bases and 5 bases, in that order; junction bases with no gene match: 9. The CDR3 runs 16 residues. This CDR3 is CASSLASGGAIDTQYF. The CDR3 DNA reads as TGTGCCAGCAGCCTCGCTAGCGGGGGGGCCATAGATACGCAGTATTTT.

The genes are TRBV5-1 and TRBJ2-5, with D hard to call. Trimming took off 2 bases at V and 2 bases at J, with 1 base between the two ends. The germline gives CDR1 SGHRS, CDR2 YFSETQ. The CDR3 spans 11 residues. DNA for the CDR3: TGCGCCAGCAGCTTACAAGAGACCCAGTACTTC. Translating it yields CASSLQETQYF. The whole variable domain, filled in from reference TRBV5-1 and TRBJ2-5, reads KAGVTQTPRYLIKTRGQQVTLSCSPISGHRSVSWYQQTPGQGLQFLFEYFSETQRNKGNFPGRFSGRQFSNSRSEMNVSTLELGDSALYLCASSLQETQYFGPGTRLLVL.

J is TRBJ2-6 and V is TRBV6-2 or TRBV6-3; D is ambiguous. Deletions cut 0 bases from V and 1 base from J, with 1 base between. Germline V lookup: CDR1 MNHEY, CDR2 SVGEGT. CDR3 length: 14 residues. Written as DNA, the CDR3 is TGTGCCAGCAGTTACTCGTCTGGGGCCAACGTCCTGACTTTC. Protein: CASSYSSGANVLTF.

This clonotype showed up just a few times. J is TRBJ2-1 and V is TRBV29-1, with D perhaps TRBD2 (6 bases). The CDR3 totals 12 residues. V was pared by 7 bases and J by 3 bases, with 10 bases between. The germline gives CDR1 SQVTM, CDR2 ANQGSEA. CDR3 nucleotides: TGCAGCGGGCTAGCGATCTACAATGAGCAGTTCTTC. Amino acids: CSGLAIYNEQFF.

The CDR3 sequence is CASKDFSKNIQYF. The CDR3 nucleotides read TGTGCCAGTAAAGATTTCTCCAAAAACATTCAGTACTTC. The chain couples TRBV19 to TRBJ2-4; no firm D call. CDR1 is LNHDA and CDR2 is SQIVND in the germline V gene (reference sequence). The ends were cut back, 7 bases at V and 2 bases at J, with 9 bases in the middle. This CDR3 is 13 amino acids long. Supplemented by reference TRBV19 and TRBJ2-4, the full variable domain reads DGGITQSPKYLFRKEGQNVTLSCEQNLNHDAMYWYRQDPGQGLRLIYYSQIVNDFQKGDIAEGYSVSREKKESFPLTVTSAQKNPTAFYLCASKDFSKNIQYFGAGTRLSVL.

CDR3 region: CSARGPGGRNEQFF. The CDR3 DNA is TGCAGTGCTAGAGGACCGGGAGGTCGCAATGAGCAGTTCTTC. The gene calls are TRBV20-1 and TRBJ2-1, with TRBD2 identical over 7 bases. V shed 1 base, J shed 6 bases, and the junction held 6 bases outside the gene matches. CDR1 DFQATT and CDR2 SNEGSKA come from the germline V gene (reference sequence). This CDR3 comprises 14 residues.

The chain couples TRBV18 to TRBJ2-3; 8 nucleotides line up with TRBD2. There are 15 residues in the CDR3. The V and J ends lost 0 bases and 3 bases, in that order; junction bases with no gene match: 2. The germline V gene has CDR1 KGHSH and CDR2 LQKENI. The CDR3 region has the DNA TGTGCCAGCTCACCACCTAGCGGGGTAACAGATACGCAGTATTTT. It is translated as CASSPPSGVTDTQYF.

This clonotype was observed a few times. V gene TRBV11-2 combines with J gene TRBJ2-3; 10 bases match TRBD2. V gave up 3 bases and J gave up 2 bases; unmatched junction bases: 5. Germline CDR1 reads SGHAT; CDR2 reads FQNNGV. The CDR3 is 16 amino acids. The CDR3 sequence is CASSFLAGGTTDTQYF. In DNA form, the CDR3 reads TGTGCCAGCAGCTTCTTAGCGGGGGGCACCACAGATACGCAGTATTTT.

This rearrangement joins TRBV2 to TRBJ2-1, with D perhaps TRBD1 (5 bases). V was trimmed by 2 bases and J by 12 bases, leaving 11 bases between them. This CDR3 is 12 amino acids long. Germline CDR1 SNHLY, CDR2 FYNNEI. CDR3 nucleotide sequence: TGTGCCAGCAGTGAACAGGGATTTAGGCAGTTCTTC. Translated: CASSEQGFRQFF.

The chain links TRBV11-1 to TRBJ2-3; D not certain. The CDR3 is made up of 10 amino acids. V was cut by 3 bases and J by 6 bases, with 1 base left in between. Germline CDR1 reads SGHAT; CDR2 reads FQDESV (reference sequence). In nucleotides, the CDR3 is TGTGCCAGCAGCTTGGATACGCAGTATTTT. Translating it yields CASSLDTQYF.

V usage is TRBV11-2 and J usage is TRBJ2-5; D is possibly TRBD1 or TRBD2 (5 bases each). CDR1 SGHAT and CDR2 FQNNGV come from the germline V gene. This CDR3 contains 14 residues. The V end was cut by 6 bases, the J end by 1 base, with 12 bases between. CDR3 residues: CASRRPGTQETQYF. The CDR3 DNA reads TGTGCCAGCAGGCGACCGGGGACCCAAGAGACCCAGTACTTC.

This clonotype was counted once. CDR3 region: CAISESWTGAGQPQHF. CDR3 nucleotides: TGTGCCATCAGTGAGTCTTGGACAGGGGCAGGTCAGCCCCAGCATTTT. The rearrangement uses TRBV10-3 and TRBJ1-5, with 9 bases aligning to TRBD1. Germline CDR1 is ENHRY and CDR2 is SYGVKD. The junction had 6 bases not matched to a gene; V was cut back by 0 bases and J by 6 bases. The CDR3 consists of 16 residues.

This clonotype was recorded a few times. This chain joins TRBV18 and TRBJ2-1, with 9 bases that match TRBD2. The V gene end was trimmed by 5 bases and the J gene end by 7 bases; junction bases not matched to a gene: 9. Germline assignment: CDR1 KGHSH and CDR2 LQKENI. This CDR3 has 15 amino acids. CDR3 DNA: TGTGCCAGCTCAAGGGGAGGGACTAGCAGAAATGAGCAGTTCTTC. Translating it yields CASSRGGTSRNEQFF.

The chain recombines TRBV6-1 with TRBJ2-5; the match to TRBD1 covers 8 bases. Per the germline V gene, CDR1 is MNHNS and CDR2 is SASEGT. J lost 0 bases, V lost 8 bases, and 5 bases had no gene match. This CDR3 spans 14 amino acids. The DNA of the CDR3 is TGTGCCAGCGGGACAGGTACCGACCAAGAGACCCAGTACTTC. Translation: CASGTGTDQETQYF.